Listed below are T cell receptor beta chains from one sample, sequenced in a study of blood T cell repertoires in COVID-19. Some clones are missing from TCRdb's copy, which holds only in-frame ones; the method was immunoSEQ multiplex PCR. The sample lists about 340,000 clones; roughly 90% were seen once. Sequenced material: PBMCs or T cells enriched from blood (not recorded which). The receptors were gathered from a woman under 40 who had recovered from COVID-19. The CDR3 runs from the conserved cysteine through the conserved F or W. The D gene is left open where the match is weak. For some rows the clone size is stated as once, few or many, or as a class when expanded; others skip it.

v_gene: TRBV6-5
d_gene: .
j_gene: TRBJ2-7
abundance: .
CDR3nt: TGTGCCAGCAGTTCTAATTACGAGCAGTACTTC
CDR3aa: CASSSNYEQYF

v_gene: TRBV28
d_gene: .
j_gene: TRBJ1-2
abundance: once
CDR3nt: TGTGCCAGCAGCTCCAACCGGCGGGGGAACACCTTC
CDR3aa: CASSSNRRGNTF

v_gene: TRBV5-8
d_gene: .
j_gene: TRBJ1-1
abundance: .
CDR3nt: TGTGCCAGCAGCCTTGGAGTAAAAGCTTTCTTT
CDR3aa: CASSLGVKAFF

v_gene: TRBV23-1
d_gene: .
j_gene: TRBJ1-3
abundance: .
CDR3nt: TGCGCCAGCAGTCTCGGTCAGGGCATTTCTATGACCTCTGGAAACACCATATATTTT
CDR3aa: CASSLGQGISMTSGNTIYF

v_gene: TRBV7-2
d_gene: .
j_gene: TRBJ2-6
abundance: once
CDR3nt: TGTGCCAGCAGCTTAGCGCGTCAGGCGACTGGGGCCAACGTCCTGACTTTC
CDR3aa: CASSLARQATGANVLTF

v_gene: TRBV6-2/TRBV6-3
d_gene: .
j_gene: TRBJ2-1
abundance: .
CDR3nt: TGTGCCAGCAGCCACGGGGGTGGTGAGCAGTTCTTC
CDR3aa: CASSHGGGEQFF

v_gene: TRBV28
d_gene: TRBD1
j_gene: TRBJ1-2
abundance: .
CDR3nt: TGTGCCAGCACAACAGGGGTCAACTATGGCTACACCTTC
CDR3aa: CASTTGVNYGYTF

v_gene: TRBV5-5
d_gene: .
j_gene: TRBJ1-2
abundance: .
CDR3nt: TGTGCCAGCAGACTGGGCGGGGCGGGCAGCCTCTATGGCTACACCTTC
CDR3aa: CASRLGGAGSLYGYTF

v_gene: TRBV14
d_gene: TRBD2
j_gene: TRBJ2-5
abundance: .
CDR3nt: TGTGCCAGCAGCCGGGGACTAGCGGGAACGGGAGAGACCCAGTACTTC
CDR3aa: CASSRGLAGTGETQYF

v_gene: TRBV7-6
d_gene: .
j_gene: TRBJ1-1
abundance: once
CDR3nt: TGTGCCAGCAGCTTAGCCGGGATCGGTGAAGCTTTCTTT
CDR3aa: CASSLAGIGEAFF

v_gene: TRBV11-2
d_gene: .
j_gene: TRBJ1-1
abundance: once
CDR3nt: TGTGCCAGCAGCCTGAGGACTAGCGGTGGTTGGGACACTGAAGCTTTCTTT
CDR3aa: CASSLRTSGGWDTEAFF

v_gene: TRBV19
d_gene: .
j_gene: TRBJ2-2
abundance: .
CDR3nt: TGTGCCAGTACCGCGATGAGGATTGGCACCGGGGAGCTGTTTTTT
CDR3aa: CASTAMRIGTGELFF

v_gene: TRBV13
d_gene: .
j_gene: TRBJ2-5
abundance: .
CDR3nt: TGTGCCAGCACCCAGGGGGAGACCCAGTACTTC
CDR3aa: CASTQGETQYF

v_gene: TRBV20-1
d_gene: .
j_gene: TRBJ1-5
abundance: .
CDR3nt: TGCAGTGCTAGTCTTAGTCAGCCCCAGCATTTT
CDR3aa: CSASLSQPQHF

v_gene: TRBV25-1
d_gene: .
j_gene: TRBJ2-5
abundance: .
CDR3nt: TGTGCCAGCAGTGACCCGGGATCTTCCGAGACCCAGTACTTC
CDR3aa: CASSDPGSSETQYF

v_gene: TRBV28
d_gene: .
j_gene: TRBJ2-1
abundance: few
CDR3nt: TGTGCCACCCGGGACAATGAGCAGTTCTTC
CDR3aa: CATRDNEQFF

v_gene: TRBV7-8
d_gene: TRBD2
j_gene: TRBJ2-7
abundance: .
CDR3nt: TGTGCCAGCAGCGCCGTAGCGGGGGGCACCTACGAGCAGTACTTC
CDR3aa: CASSAVAGGTYEQYF

v_gene: TRBV6-6
d_gene: TRBD2
j_gene: TRBJ2-1
abundance: .
CDR3nt: TGTGCCAGCAGTTTCGGACTAGACTACAATGAGCAGTTCTTC
CDR3aa: CASSFGLDYNEQFF

v_gene: TRBV27
d_gene: TRBD1
j_gene: TRBJ1-2
abundance: .
CDR3nt: TGTGCCAGCAGTTCGCACGGAGGGGGCCGCGGCTACACCTTC
CDR3aa: CASSSHGGGRGYTF

v_gene: TRBV11-2
d_gene: TRBD2
j_gene: TRBJ2-3
abundance: once
CDR3nt: TGTGCCAGCAGCTTAGATCCGGGGAGGGAGACAGATACGCAGTATTTT
CDR3aa: CASSLDPGRETDTQYF

v_gene: TRBV30
d_gene: TRBD2
j_gene: TRBJ2-1
abundance: .
CDR3nt: TGTGCCTGGGGGCCGGTAGGGAGGGAGGTCATCAATGAGCAGTTCTTC
CDR3aa: CAWGPVGREVINEQFF

v_gene: TRBV18
d_gene: TRBD1
j_gene: TRBJ2-7
abundance: few
CDR3nt: TGTGCCAGCTCACCACCCGCGACAGGGGCATACGAGCAGTACTTC
CDR3aa: CASSPPATGAYEQYF

v_gene: TRBV9
d_gene: TRBD1
j_gene: TRBJ1-1
abundance: once
CDR3nt: TGTGCCAGCAGCGGACCGGGACAGATGAACACTGAAGCTTTCTTT
CDR3aa: CASSGPGQMNTEAFF

v_gene: TRBV28
d_gene: TRBD1
j_gene: TRBJ1-6
abundance: once
CDR3nt: TGTGCCAGCAGTCTAGAACCGGGACAGACATTTTATAATTCACCCCTCCACTTT
CDR3aa: CASSLEPGQTFYNSPLHF

v_gene: TRBV19
d_gene: TRBD1
j_gene: TRBJ2-6
abundance: .
CDR3nt: TGTGCCAGTAGACGGGACAGTGCTGGGGCCAACGTCCTGACTTTC
CDR3aa: CASRRDSAGANVLTF

v_gene: TRBV5-6
d_gene: TRBD1
j_gene: TRBJ2-2
abundance: .
CDR3nt: TGTGCCAGCAGCCCCACAGGGGTTCAGTCCGGGGAGCTGTTTTTT
CDR3aa: CASSPTGVQSGELFF

v_gene: TRBV2
d_gene: TRBD1
j_gene: TRBJ2-7
abundance: .
CDR3nt: TGTGCCAGCAGTGGACAGGGTGTAAACGAGCAGTACTTC
CDR3aa: CASSGQGVNEQYF

v_gene: TRBV5-5
d_gene: .
j_gene: TRBJ2-2
abundance: .
CDR3nt: TGTGCCAGCAGCCCGAAAGGAGACACCGGGGAGCTGTTTTTT
CDR3aa: CASSPKGDTGELFF

v_gene: TRBV5-4
d_gene: .
j_gene: TRBJ2-7
abundance: few
CDR3nt: TGTGCCAGCAGCTGGGATGGACAGCGGAGCTCCTACGAGCAGTACTTC
CDR3aa: CASSWDGQRSSYEQYF

v_gene: TRBV2
d_gene: TRBD2
j_gene: TRBJ2-1
abundance: .
CDR3nt: TGTGCCAGCAGTGAAACTAGCGGGGGCTATGAGCAGTTCTTC
CDR3aa: CASSETSGGYEQFF

v_gene: TRBV11-3
d_gene: .
j_gene: TRBJ2-7
abundance: .
CDR3nt: TGTGCCAGCAGCTTAGATTTCAAGCAATACTTC
CDR3aa: CASSLDFKQYF

v_gene: TRBV18
d_gene: .
j_gene: TRBJ2-1
abundance: .
CDR3nt: TGTGCCAGCTCGCCCTTAGCAATGAGCTCCTACAATGAGCAGTTCTTC
CDR3aa: CASSPLAMSSYNEQFF

v_gene: TRBV27
d_gene: .
j_gene: TRBJ1-5
abundance: .
CDR3nt: TGTGCCAGCAGTTTACGAGGGAGCAATCAGCCCCAGCATTTT
CDR3aa: CASSLRGSNQPQHF

v_gene: TRBV4-3
d_gene: .
j_gene: TRBJ1-3
abundance: once
CDR3nt: TGCGCCAGCAGCCAAGCGGGGGGCCAGGGGTCACTTTCTGGAAACACCATATATTTT
CDR3aa: CASSQAGGQGSLSGNTIYF

v_gene: TRBV2
d_gene: TRBD1
j_gene: TRBJ1-5
abundance: .
CDR3nt: TGTGCCAGCAGGGGGACAGCCGGCAATCAGCCCCAGCATTTT
CDR3aa: CASRGTAGNQPQHF

v_gene: TRBV7-9
d_gene: .
j_gene: TRBJ1-1
abundance: .
CDR3nt: TGTGCCAGCAGCCGACTAACTGAAGCTTTCTTT
CDR3aa: CASSRLTEAFF

v_gene: TRBV7-8
d_gene: .
j_gene: TRBJ2-7
abundance: .
CDR3nt: TGTGCCAGCAGCAGGAGGGCGGGGACCCCTAACGAGCAGTACTTC
CDR3aa: CASSRRAGTPNEQYF

v_gene: TRBV2
d_gene: TRBD2
j_gene: TRBJ2-1
abundance: .
CDR3nt: TGTGCCAGCAGGATGGGGACTAGCGGGATAGGCCTGTTCTTC
CDR3aa: CASRMGTSGIGLFF

v_gene: TRBV29-1
d_gene: TRBD2
j_gene: TRBJ2-1
abundance: .
CDR3nt: TGCAGCGTAAGTAGCGGGGTGGTTGAGAGCTCCTACAATGAGCAGTTCTTC
CDR3aa: CSVSSGVVESSYNEQFF

v_gene: TRBV19
d_gene: .
j_gene: TRBJ1-6
abundance: .
CDR3nt: TGTGCCAGCCAAAGCGGACCCCGGGAGCGTTCACCCCTCCACTTT
CDR3aa: CASQSGPRERSPLHF

v_gene: TRBV6-1
d_gene: .
j_gene: TRBJ1-5
abundance: few
CDR3nt: TGTGCCAGCAGTGAAGGTTCGAGGGTTTGGTCCCAGCATTTT
CDR3aa: CASSEGSRVWSQHF

v_gene: TRBV18
d_gene: TRBD1
j_gene: TRBJ1-4
abundance: .
CDR3nt: TGTGCCAGCTCACCTACGGACAGGAATGAAAAACTGTTTTTT
CDR3aa: CASSPTDRNEKLFF

v_gene: TRBV28
d_gene: .
j_gene: TRBJ2-7
abundance: .
CDR3nt: TGTGCCAGCAGTACCGGTGGCTACGAGCAGTACTTC
CDR3aa: CASSTGGYEQYF

v_gene: TRBV18
d_gene: TRBD1
j_gene: TRBJ1-3
abundance: .
CDR3nt: TGTGCCAGCTCACCGGACAGGGCCTCATCTGGAAACACCATATATTTT
CDR3aa: CASSPDRASSGNTIYF

v_gene: TRBV20-1
d_gene: .
j_gene: TRBJ2-7
abundance: .
CDR3nt: TGCAGTGCTAGTGGTGGTAGGAGCTCCTACGAGCAGTACTTC
CDR3aa: CSASGGRSSYEQYF

v_gene: TRBV30
d_gene: .
j_gene: TRBJ2-3
abundance: .
CDR3nt: TGTGCCTGGAGTGTAGGGACAAAAAAAGATACGCAGTATTTT
CDR3aa: CAWSVGTKKDTQYF

v_gene: TRBV7-9
d_gene: TRBD1
j_gene: TRBJ1-6
abundance: .
CDR3nt: TGTGCCAGCAGCTACCCCCGGGACAGGAATTCACCCCTCCACTTT
CDR3aa: CASSYPRDRNSPLHF

v_gene: TRBV7-2
d_gene: .
j_gene: TRBJ2-7
abundance: .
CDR3nt: TGTGCCAGCAGCTTAGGGGCTAAGCCCTACGAGCAGTACTTC
CDR3aa: CASSLGAKPYEQYF

v_gene: TRBV10-3
d_gene: .
j_gene: TRBJ1-1
abundance: .
CDR3nt: TGTGCCATCAGTGGGACTACGGGAACTGAAGCTTTCTTT
CDR3aa: CAISGTTGTEAFF

v_gene: TRBV20-1
d_gene: .
j_gene: TRBJ1-1
abundance: .
CDR3nt: TGCAGTGCTAGTGGACAGAAGTCAGAAGCTTTCTTT
CDR3aa: CSASGQKSEAFF